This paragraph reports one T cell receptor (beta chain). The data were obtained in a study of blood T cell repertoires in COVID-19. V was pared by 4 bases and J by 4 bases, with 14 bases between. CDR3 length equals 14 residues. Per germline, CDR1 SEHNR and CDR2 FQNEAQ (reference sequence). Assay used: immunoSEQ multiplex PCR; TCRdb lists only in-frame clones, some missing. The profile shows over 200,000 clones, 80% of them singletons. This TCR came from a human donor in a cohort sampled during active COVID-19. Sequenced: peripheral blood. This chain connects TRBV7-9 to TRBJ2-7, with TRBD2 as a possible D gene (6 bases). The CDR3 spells CASSSGTVVYEQYF. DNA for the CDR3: TGTGCCAGCAGCTCCGGGACTGTTGTTTACGAGCAGTACTTC.